The rows below give T cell receptor beta chains drawn from one sample of a study of cytomegalovirus exposure and HLA in healthy donors. Profiling relied on immunoSEQ multiplex PCR, and the TCRdb table lists in-frame clones only, not all of them. The sample shows some 100,000 clones, around 79% of them seen only once. Sample: PBMCs. Receptors originate from a woman between 40 and 55 years old in good health and CMV-seronegative. The CDR3 runs from the conserved cysteine through the conserved F or W. A D gene is named only where the DNA matches it firmly. Not every row has a clone size; where given, it reads once, few, many or a size class.

V: TRBV7-2; J: TRBJ2-3; size: NA; D: TRBD1; CDR3: CASSSRQGLGTDTQYF; DNA: TGTGCCAGCAGCTCCAGACAGGGGCTGGGCACAGATACGCAGTATTTT
V: TRBV6-4; J: TRBJ2-7; size: NA; D: TRBD1; CDR3: CASSGSGSNVGQATIYYEQYF; DNA: TGTGCCAGCAGTGGCTCCGGATCTAATGTGGGACAGGCCACTATCTACTACGAGCAGTACTTC
V: TRBV7-9; J: TRBJ2-7; size: NA; D: NA; CDR3: CASSVRQDTYEQYF; DNA: TGTGCCAGCAGCGTACGACAGGACACCTACGAGCAGTACTTC
V: TRBV5-1; J: TRBJ2-3; size: NA; D: TRBD2; CDR3: CASSSSGGGDTQYF; DNA: TGCGCCAGCAGCTCCAGCGGGGGGGGAGATACGCAGTATTTT
V: TRBV7-9; J: TRBJ2-3; size: few; D: NA; CDR3: CSSSWETDTQYF; DNA: TGTTCCAGCAGCTGGGAGACAGATACGCAGTATTTT
V: TRBV13; J: TRBJ2-7; size: NA; D: TRBD1; CDR3: CASSSRDRGSYEQYF; DNA: TGTGCCAGCAGCTCCCGGGACAGGGGATCCTACGAGCAGTACTTC
V: TRBV10-3; J: TRBJ1-1; size: NA; D: TRBD1; CDR3: CAISESGQGRTWDTEAFF; DNA: TGTGCCATCAGTGAGTCGGGACAGGGAAGGACGTGGGACACTGAAGCTTTCTTT
V: TRBV4-1; J: TRBJ2-7; size: NA; D: NA; CDR3: CASSQDLVGNYEQYF; DNA: TGCGCCAGCAGCCAAGATCTTGTCGGGAACTACGAGCAGTACTTC
V: TRBV2; J: TRBJ1-4; size: NA; D: TRBD1; CDR3: CANLTGANEKLFF; DNA: TGTGCCAACCTGACAGGGGCTAATGAAAAACTGTTTTTT
V: TRBV27; J: TRBJ1-5; size: NA; D: NA; CDR3: CASSLSAQANQPQHF; DNA: TGTGCCAGCAGTTTATCCGCGCAAGCCAATCAGCCCCAGCATTTT